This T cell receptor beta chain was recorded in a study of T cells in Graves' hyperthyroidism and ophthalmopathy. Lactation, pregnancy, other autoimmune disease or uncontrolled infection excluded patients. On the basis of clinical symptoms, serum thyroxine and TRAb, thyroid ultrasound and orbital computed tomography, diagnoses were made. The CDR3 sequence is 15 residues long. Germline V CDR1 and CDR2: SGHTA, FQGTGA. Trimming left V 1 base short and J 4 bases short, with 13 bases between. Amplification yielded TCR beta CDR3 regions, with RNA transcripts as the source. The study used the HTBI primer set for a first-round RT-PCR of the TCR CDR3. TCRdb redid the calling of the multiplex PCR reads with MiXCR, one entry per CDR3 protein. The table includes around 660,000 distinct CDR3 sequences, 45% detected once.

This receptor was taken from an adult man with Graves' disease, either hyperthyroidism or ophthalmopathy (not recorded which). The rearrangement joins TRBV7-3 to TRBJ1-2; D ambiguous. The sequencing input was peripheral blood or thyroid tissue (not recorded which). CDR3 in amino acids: CASSLMGGGSYGYTF. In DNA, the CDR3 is TGTGCCAGCAGCTTAATGGGTGGCGGAAGCTATGGCTACACCTTC.